This T cell receptor beta chain derives from a study of T cell responses to AZD1222 COVID-19 vaccine. Findings and caveats of the study: Most donors were white British, females outnumbered males, and clonal diversity was possibly underestimated.

TCRdb's copy holds only in-frame clones and misses some; the assay was immunoSEQ multiplex PCR. In the table there are approximately 150,000 clones, around 92% of which are singletons. This CDR3 region has 16 residues. V lost 4 bases and J lost 1; bases outside the gene matches: 8. Germline values: CDR1 SGDLS, CDR2 YYNGEE. For this clone: Its antigen is not known.

The gene calls are TRBV9 and TRBJ2-3; TRBD1 matches 8 bases. The source of this sequence is an adult in good health. This sample comprised peripheral blood, obtained on day 0 of AZD1222 vaccination. This CDR3 reads CASSITPGQGTDTQYF. The CDR3 DNA reads as TGTGCCAGCAGCATTACCCCGGGACAGGGCACAGATACGCAGTATTTT.